Listed here are 30 T cell receptor beta chains from one sample, sequenced in a study of a mutant IDH1 vaccine in newly diagnosed glioma. The time point here: baseline, week 1 (first vaccination visit). Treatment in this sample: pre-vaccination baseline after standard-of-care therapy. The data were produced by immunoSEQ multiplex PCR, yet TCRdb's version contains in-frame clones alone and is incomplete. The sample yields approximately 70,000 clones, less than 85% seen once. This specimen consisted of PBMCs, obtained from a glioma patient treated with radiotherapy, temozolomide or both. These TCRs come from a man in his fifties or sixties with glioma.

The genes are TRBV5-1 and TRBJ2-5, with 7 bases lining up with TRBD1. CDR1 and CDR2 (germline): SGHRS, YFSETQ. Losses at the gene ends were 4 bases for V and 5 bases for J; bases not matched to a gene: 5. This CDR3 has 13 residues. CDR3: CASSMGQSETQYF. The CDR3 coding sequence is TGCGCCAGCAGCATGGGACAGTCGGAGACCCAGTACTTC.

This clone was counted a single time. This chain uses TRBV5-6 with TRBJ1-2; the D is unclear. The V and J ends lost 2 bases and 3 bases respectively, with 11 bases between them. This CDR3 has 14 amino acids. Germline-derived CDR1 and CDR2 are SGHDT and YYEEEE. The CDR3 DNA reads as TGTGCCAGCAGCTTCACCGGGAGGCACTATGGCTACACCTTC. This encodes CASSFTGRHYGYTF. The entire variable domain, with the rest obtained from reference TRBV5-6 and TRBJ1-2, is as follows: DAGVTQSPTHLIKTRGQQVTLRCSPKSGHDTVSWYQQALGQGPQFIFQYYEEEERQRGNFPDRFSGHQFPNYSSELNVNALLLGDSALYLCASSFTGRHYGYTFGSGTRLTVV.

V is TRBV4-1 and J is TRBJ1-2; D not certain. Germline V CDR1 and CDR2: MGHRA, YSYEKL. The CDR3 has 10 amino acids. The V end lost 9 bases, the J end lost 4 bases, and 6 bases lay between the germline ends. The CDR3 loop reads CARGVYGYTF. The CDR3 DNA sequence: TGCGCCAGGGGTGTCTATGGCTACACCTTC.

This clone was picked up one time. The chain is built from TRBV10-3 and TRBJ2-1; 11 bases are shared with TRBD1. The CDR3 is 14 residues long. CDR1 and CDR2 (germline): ENHRY, SYGVKD. Losses at the gene ends were 6 bases for V and 10 bases for J; bases not matched to a gene: 8. The chain's CDR3 is CAIRPGQGGREQFF. CDR3 nucleotides: TGTGCCATCAGACCGGGACAGGGGGGGAGGGAGCAGTTCTTC.

This clone was counted a few times. The chain carries TRBV9 and TRBJ1-1, with 9 bases identical to TRBD1. The CDR3 sequence is 14 residues long. V lost 0 bases, J lost 5 bases, and 2 bases stayed unmatched. Germline V gives CDR1 SGDLS, CDR2 YYNGEE. The DNA of the CDR3 is TGTGCCAGCAGCGTAGGGGACAGGGTGACTGAAGCTTTCTTT. It translates to CASSVGDRVTEAFF.

Only one count was recorded for this clone. The chain recombines TRBV19 with TRBJ1-2, with D perhaps matching TRBD1 (6 bases). CDR3 length: 13 residues. Germline V gene lookup returns CDR1 LNHDA and CDR2 SQIVND (reference sequence). The V end lost 6 bases, the J end lost 5 bases, and 13 bases lay between the germline ends. The CDR3, as DNA: TGTGCCAGTAGCCCCAACAGGGATTATGGCTACACCTTC. This encodes CASSPNRDYGYTF. Full variable domain (missing parts from reference TRBV19 and TRBJ1-2): DGGITQSPKYLFRKEGQNVTLSCEQNLNHDAMYWYRQDPGQGLRLIYYSQIVNDFQKGDIAEGYSVSREKKESFPLTVTSAQKNPTAFYLCASSPNRDYGYTFGSGTRLTVV.

The chain recombines TRBV2 with TRBJ2-1; a possible D gene is TRBD2 (6 bases). Germline CDR1 is SNHLY and CDR2 is FYNNEI. The V gene lost 8 bases and the J gene lost 0 bases, with 14 bases spanning the gap. CDR3 length: 15 amino acids. CDR3 nucleotides: TGTGCCAGCCGGGAGTTGCCAAGCTCCTACAATGAGCAGTTCTTC. It specifies CASRELPSSYNEQFF. Full variable domain (missing parts from reference TRBV2 and TRBJ2-1): EPEVTQTPSHQVTQMGQEVILRCVPISNHLYFYWYRQILGQKVEFLVSFYNNEISEKSEIFDDQFSVERPDGSNFTLKIRSTKLEDSAMYFCASRELPSSYNEQFFGPGTRLTVL.

The chain combines TRBV5-8 with TRBJ1-2, with 8 positions matching TRBD1. CDR3 length: 16 residues. Trimming took 0 bases from V and 4 from J; bases not matched to a gene: 8. Germline CDR1 reads SGHTS; CDR2 reads YDEGEE. The CDR3 region is CASSLEGTGPFYGYTF. CDR3 DNA sequence: TGTGCCAGCAGCTTGGAGGGGACAGGCCCCTTCTATGGCTACACCTTC.

This clone has only a few counts. The rearrangement links TRBV7-9 to TRBJ1-1, with a possible D match to TRBD1 (6 bases). This CDR3 has 14 residues. Germline values: CDR1 SEHNR, CDR2 FQNEAQ (reference sequence). V gave up 5 bases and J gave up 1 base, with 11 bases separating them. CDR3 loop: CASSLRTANTEAFF. In nucleotides, the CDR3 is TGTGCCAGCAGCCTACGGACAGCGAACACTGAAGCTTTCTTT.

The V call is TRBV30, the J call TRBJ1-1; D is possibly TRBD1 (5 bases). From germline, CDR1 is GTSNPN and CDR2 SVGIG (reference sequence). There are 15 residues in the CDR3. The CDR3 DNA is TGTGGTATGTTCCGGGACTCCCCCGAGAACACTGAAGCTTTCTTT. It encodes CGMFRDSPENTEAFF.

This clone was detected only a few times. This chain links TRBV27 with TRBJ2-7; 7 bases align to TRBD2. From germline, CDR1 is MNHEY and CDR2 SMNVEV (reference sequence). This CDR3 has 17 amino acids. The V and J ends lost 0 bases and 0 bases, in that order; junction bases with no gene match: 8. CDR3 in DNA: TGTGCCAGCAGTTTATCTGGGGGGGGAGCCTTCTCCTACGAGCAGTACTTC. This translates into CASSLSGGGAFSYEQYF.

The chain links TRBV5-8 to TRBJ1-1; D remains unclear. The CDR3 is 13 amino acids. Trimming shortened V by 4 bases and J by 8 bases, and 15 bases separated the two germline ends. Germline V gene lookup returns CDR1 SGHTS and CDR2 YDEGEE. CDR3 sequence: CASSKEASREAFF. The CDR3 nucleotides are TGTGCCAGCAGCAAGGAGGCCTCCAGGGAAGCTTTCTTT. The complete variable domain, with remaining parts taken from reference TRBV5-8 and TRBJ1-1, reads EAGVTQSPTHLIKTRGQQATLRCSPISGHTSVYWYQQALGLGLQFLLWYDEGEERNRGNFPPRFSGRQFPNYSSELNVNALELEDSALYLCASSKEASREAFFGQGTRLTVV.

This chain links TRBV30 with TRBJ1-5, with no clear D. The CDR3 totals 14 residues. The V and J ends lost 1 base and 2 bases respectively, with 9 bases between them. CDR1 is GTSNPN, CDR2 SVGIG, per germline (reference sequence). The CDR3 region is CAWSDEDGNQPQHF. In nucleotides, the CDR3 is TGTGCCTGGAGTGATGAGGATGGCAATCAGCCCCAGCATTTT.

The genes are TRBV5-1 and TRBJ2-5; weak D call: TRBD2 (5 bases). The CDR3 covers 15 residues. Trimming shortened V by 0 bases and J by 4 bases, and 13 bases separated the two germline ends. From germline, CDR1 is SGHRS and CDR2 YFSETQ. The CDR3 sequence: CASSLDTGTRETQYF. The CDR3 bases are TGCGCCAGCAGCTTGGATACGGGAACGCGAGAGACCCAGTACTTC.

CDR3: CASSLGGEYNEQFF. Here the CDR3 DNA reads TGCGCCAGCAGCTTGGGGGGGGAGTACAATGAGCAGTTCTTC. The chain recombines TRBV5-1 with TRBJ2-1; TRBD2 is a possible D gene (6 bases). The germline CDR1 and CDR2 sequences are SGHRS and YFSETQ. This CDR3 is 14 amino acids long. V was trimmed by 0 bases and J by 4 bases, leaving 8 bases between them.

V is TRBV9 and J is TRBJ2-2; D may be TRBD1 or TRBD2 (5 bases each). The germline CDR1 and CDR2 sequences are SGDLS and YYNGEE. The V end was cut by 3 bases, the J end by 4 bases, with 16 bases between. The CDR3 sequence is 16 residues long. The CDR3 sequence is CASSAQVGEFTGELFF. In DNA, the CDR3 is TGTGCCAGCAGCGCCCAGGTGGGGGAATTCACCGGGGAGCTGTTTTTT.

This rearrangement joins TRBV6-1 to TRBJ2-1, with D unresolved. The V and J ends lost 7 bases and 1 base respectively, with 14 bases between them. This CDR3 comprises 15 residues. CDR1 is MNHNS and CDR2 is SASEGT in the germline V gene. The DNA of the CDR3 is TGTGCCAGCACCCTGACTCTCCAGTCCTACAATGAGCAGTTCTTC. The encoded protein is CASTLTLQSYNEQFF.

The chain has TRBV7-9 and TRBJ1-2; 7 bases line up with TRBD1. V lost 1 base and J lost 6; bases outside the gene matches: 5. CDR1 SEHNR and CDR2 FQNEAQ come from the germline V gene (reference sequence). This CDR3 has 14 amino acids. DNA for the CDR3: TGTGCCAGCAGCTTAGGGACAGGTCGACATGGCTACACCTTC. It encodes CASSLGTGRHGYTF.

Here the CDR3 reads CASRLGPLGNEKLFF. The CDR3 DNA reads as TGTGCCAGCAGGTTGGGCCCTCTCGGTAATGAAAAACTGTTTTTT. The rearrangement uses TRBV7-2 and TRBJ1-4; D unclear. This CDR3 has 15 residues. CDR1 SGHTA and CDR2 FQGNSA come from the germline V gene. V lost 6 bases and J lost 4, with 15 bases in between.

The chain uses TRBV5-1 and TRBJ2-7; D is unresolved. Trimming cost V 4 bases and J 7 bases, with 21 bases left between them. This CDR3 is 15 amino acids long. Germline lookup yields CDR1 SGHRS and CDR2 YFSETQ. DNA for the CDR3: TGCGCCAGCAGCCCTCCGTCTAGTTATCCGGAAGAGCAGTACTTC. It specifies CASSPPSSYPEEQYF.

The DNA of the CDR3 is TGTGCCAGTAGTATCGGGGGTCACACCGGGGAGCTGTTTTTT. Translation: CASSIGGHTGELFF. The chain recombines TRBV19 with TRBJ2-2, with a tentative D call TRBD2 (6 bases). V lost 3 bases, J lost 3 bases, and 8 bases lay in between. This CDR3 region has 14 residues. Germline V gene lookup returns CDR1 LNHDA and CDR2 SQIVND (reference sequence).

This clone was counted between two and nine times. The chain couples TRBV6-6 to TRBJ2-4, with TRBD2 matching 8 bases. Trimming cost V 7 bases and J 4 bases; bases outside gene matches: 6. Germline V CDR1 and CDR2: MNHNY, SVGAGI (reference sequence). The CDR3 length is 14 residues. The CDR3, as DNA: TGTGCCAGCATCTTGGCTAGCGGGAAAAACATTCAGTACTTC. It specifies CASILASGKNIQYF.

The chain is built from TRBV20-1 and TRBJ2-5; D is ambiguous. V shed 1 base and J shed 2 bases, with 2 bases lying between them. Germline values: CDR1 DFQATT, CDR2 SNEGSKA (reference sequence). The CDR3 has 11 residues. The CDR3 loop is CSARGQETQYF. In DNA, the CDR3 is TGCAGTGCTAGAGGTCAAGAGACCCAGTACTTC.

CDR3 protein: CASRFGRPYGYTF. In DNA, the CDR3 is TGTGCCAGCAGATTTGGGCGGCCCTATGGCTACACCTTC. This chain connects TRBV28 to TRBJ1-2; D unclear. V was cut by 6 bases and J by 4 bases, with 12 bases left in between. The CDR3 consists of 13 residues. Germline CDR1 is MDHEN and CDR2 is SYDVKM.

The rearrangement joins TRBV18 to TRBJ2-4; D could derive from TRBD1 or TRBD2 (5 bases each). The CDR3 extends over 14 amino acids. V dropped 5 bases and J dropped 5 bases, with 13 bases sitting between them. CDR1 KGHSH and CDR2 LQKENI come from the germline V gene. CDR3 region: CASSSPVGENIQYF. For the CDR3, the DNA is TGTGCCAGCTCATCCCCTGTGGGGGAAAACATTCAGTACTTC.

The gene calls are TRBV7-9 and TRBJ2-6; 8 positions match TRBD1. The CDR3 runs to 17 residues. Trimming at V came to 5 bases and at J to 0 bases, leaving 6 bases not matched to a gene. Germline values: CDR1 SEHNR, CDR2 FQNEAQ (reference sequence). CDR3 sequence: CASSRRQGSSGANVLTF. The DNA of the CDR3 is TGTGCCAGCAGCCGCCGACAGGGGAGCTCTGGGGCCAACGTCCTGACTTTC. Combining the CDR3 with reference TRBV7-9 and TRBJ2-6 gives the whole variable domain DTGVSQNPRHKITKRGQNVTFRCDPISEHNRLYWYRQTLGQGPEFLTYFQNEAQLEKSRLLSDRFSAERPKGSFSTLEIQRTEQGDSAMYLCASSRRQGSSGANVLTFGAGSRLTVL.

V is TRBV6-6 and J is TRBJ2-3, with D tentatively TRBD2 (6 bases). Germline-derived CDR1 and CDR2 are MNHNY and SVGAGI (reference sequence). CDR3 length: 16 residues. V gave up 2 bases and J gave up 2 bases, with 14 bases separating them. As DNA, the CDR3 is TGTGCCAGCAGTTACATCCTTAGCGGCTACACAGATACGCAGTATTTT. Amino acid sequence: CASSYILSGYTDTQYF.

The CDR3 DNA follows: TGTGCCAGCTGTCCGGGAGGGCCTTCCTCTGGAAACACCATATATTTT. This codes for CASCPGGPSSGNTIYF. The genes are TRBV18 and TRBJ1-3; no firm D call. From germline, CDR1 is KGHSH and CDR2 LQKENI. The V gene lost 7 bases and the J gene lost 0 bases, with 16 bases spanning the gap. The CDR3 sequence is 16 residues long. Full variable domain (rest looked up from reference TRBV18 and TRBJ1-3): NAGVMQNPRHLVRRRGQEARLRCSPMKGHSHVYWYRQLPEEGLKFMVYLQKENIIDESGMPKERFSAEFPKEGPSILRIQQVVRGDSAAYFCASCPGGPSSGNTIYFGEGSWLTVV.

This clone has more than one count but fewer than ten. The chain employs TRBV18 and TRBJ2-7, with 11 bases that match TRBD1. J was trimmed by 1 base and V by 4 bases; bases with no gene match: 3. The CDR3 contains 15 residues. The germline CDR1 and CDR2 sequences are KGHSH and LQKENI. The CDR3, as DNA: TGTGCCAGCTCACAGGACAGGGGGCCTTCCTACGAGCAGTACTTC. It codes for CASSQDRGPSYEQYF. Looking up the rest from reference TRBV18 and TRBJ2-7 gives the full variable domain: NAGVMQNPRHLVRRRGQEARLRCSPMKGHSHVYWYRQLPEEGLKFMVYLQKENIIDESGMPKERFSAEFPKEGPSILRIQQVVRGDSAAYFCASSQDRGPSYEQYFGPGTRLTVT.

This rearrangement joins TRBV6-6 to TRBJ1-1, with 7 bases matching TRBD1. V lost 2 bases to trimming and J lost 6 bases; unmatched junction nucleotides: 6. The germline V gene has CDR1 MNHNY and CDR2 SVGAGI (reference sequence). CDR3 size: 14 residues. Here the CDR3 reads CASSYPTGFAEAFF. DNA for the CDR3: TGTGCCAGCAGTTACCCGACAGGGTTCGCTGAAGCTTTCTTT.